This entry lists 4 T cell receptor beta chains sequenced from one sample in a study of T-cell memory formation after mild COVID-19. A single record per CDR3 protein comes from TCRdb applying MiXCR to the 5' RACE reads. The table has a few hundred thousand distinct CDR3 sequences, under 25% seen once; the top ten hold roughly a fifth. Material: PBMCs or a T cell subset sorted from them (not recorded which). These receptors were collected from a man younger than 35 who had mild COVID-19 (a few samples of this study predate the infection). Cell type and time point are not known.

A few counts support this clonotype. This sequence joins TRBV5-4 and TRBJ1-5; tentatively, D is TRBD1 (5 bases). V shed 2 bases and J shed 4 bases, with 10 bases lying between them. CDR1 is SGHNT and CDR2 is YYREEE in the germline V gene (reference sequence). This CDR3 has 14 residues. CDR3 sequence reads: CASSFKGDNQPQHF. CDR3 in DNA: TGTGCCAGCAGCTTTAAAGGGGATAATCAGCCCCAGCATTTT.

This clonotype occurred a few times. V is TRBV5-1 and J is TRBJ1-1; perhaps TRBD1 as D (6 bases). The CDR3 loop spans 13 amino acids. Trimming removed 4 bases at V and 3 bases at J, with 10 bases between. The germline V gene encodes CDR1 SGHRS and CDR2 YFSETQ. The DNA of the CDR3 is TGCGCCAGCAGCCAGACAGGCGACACTGAAGCTTTCTTT. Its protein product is CASSQTGDTEAFF.

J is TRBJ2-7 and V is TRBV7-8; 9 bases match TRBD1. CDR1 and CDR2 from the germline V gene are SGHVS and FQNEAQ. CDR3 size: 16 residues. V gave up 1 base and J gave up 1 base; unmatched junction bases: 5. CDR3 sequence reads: CASSLGRDRVSYEQYV. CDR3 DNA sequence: TGTGCCAGCAGCTTAGGAAGGGACAGGGTTTCCTACGAGCAGTACGTC.

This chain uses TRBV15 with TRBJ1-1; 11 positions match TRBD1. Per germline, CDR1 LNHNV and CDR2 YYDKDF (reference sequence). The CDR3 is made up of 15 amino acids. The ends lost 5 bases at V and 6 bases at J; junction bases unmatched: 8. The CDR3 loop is CATSLGQGAISEAFF. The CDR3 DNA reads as TGTGCCACCAGCCTCGGACAGGGGGCGATTTCTGAAGCTTTCTTT.